The present T cell receptor beta chain was sequenced within a study of CD8 T cells in Susac syndrome. Random hexamers were used to reverse transcribe 0.5 to 1 ug of RNA. TCRdb re-called the immunoSEQ multiplex PCR reads with MiXCR, one entry per CDR3 protein. The sample contains 150,000 or so distinct CDR3 sequences, 93% of which appear only once. The CDR3 runs to 14 residues. CDR1 is DFQATT and CDR2 is SNEGSKA in the germline V gene (reference sequence). V was clipped by 1 base and J by 2 bases; unmatched bases: 2. The chain carries TRBV20-1 and TRBJ1-2, with 9 bases fitting TRBD1. This TCR came from a human donor in good health. The specimen was CD4+ T cells from PBMCs. For the CDR3, the DNA is TGCAGTGCTAGAGGACAGGGGGGGAACTATGGCTACACCTTC. Amino acid sequence: CSARGQGGNYGYTF.